This T cell receptor beta chain is drawn from a study of OX40 agonist ivuxolimab in advanced cancers. Study summary: The study enrolled dose-escalation patients with hepatocellular carcinoma, melanoma, renal cell or head and neck cancer.

The repertoire was sequenced with immunoSEQ multiplex PCR; TCRdb's copy has only in-frame clones and lacks some. The repertoire holds 100,000 to 130,000 clones, with under 95% as singletons. Germline V lookup: CDR1 SGHRS, CDR2 YFSETQ. The V segment lost 3 bases and the J segment 4 bases; nucleotides outside the gene matches: 5. The CDR3 covers 15 residues. The specimen was CD4+ or CD8+ T cells sorted from blood, collected in a trial of the OX40 agonist ivuxolimab. The chain is built from TRBV5-1 and TRBJ2-7; 12 bases fit TRBD2. This TCR derives from an adult with an advanced solid tumor such as melanoma, head and neck, liver or kidney cancer. CDR3 sequence reads: CASSWTSGKGYEQYF. CDR3 nucleotides: TGCGCCAGCAGCTGGACTAGCGGGAAGGGGTACGAGCAGTACTTC.